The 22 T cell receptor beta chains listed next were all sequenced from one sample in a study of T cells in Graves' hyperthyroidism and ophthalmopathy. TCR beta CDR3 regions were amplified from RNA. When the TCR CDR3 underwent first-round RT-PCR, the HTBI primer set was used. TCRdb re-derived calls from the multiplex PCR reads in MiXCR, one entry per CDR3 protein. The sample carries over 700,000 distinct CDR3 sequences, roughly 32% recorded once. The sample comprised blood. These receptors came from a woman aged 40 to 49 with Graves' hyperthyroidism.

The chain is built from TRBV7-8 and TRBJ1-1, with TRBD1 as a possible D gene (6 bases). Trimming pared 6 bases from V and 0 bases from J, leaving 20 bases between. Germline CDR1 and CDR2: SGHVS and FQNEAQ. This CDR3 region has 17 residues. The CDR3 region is CASSPLQGPGLNTEAFF. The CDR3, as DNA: TGTGCCAGCAGTCCACTCCAGGGGCCGGGGTTGAACACTGAAGCTTTCTTT.

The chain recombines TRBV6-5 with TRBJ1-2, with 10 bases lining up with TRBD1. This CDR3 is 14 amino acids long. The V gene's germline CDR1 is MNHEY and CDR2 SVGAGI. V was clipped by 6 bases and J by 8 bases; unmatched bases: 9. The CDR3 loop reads CASRLSGQGLGYTF. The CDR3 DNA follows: TGTGCCAGCAGACTCTCGGGACAGGGGTTGGGCTACACCTTC.

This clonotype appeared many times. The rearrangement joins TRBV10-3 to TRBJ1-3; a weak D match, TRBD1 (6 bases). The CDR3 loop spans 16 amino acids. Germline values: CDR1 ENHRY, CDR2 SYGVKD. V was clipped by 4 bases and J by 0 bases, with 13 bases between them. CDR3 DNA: TGTGCCATCAGTGTGAGACAGGCGTTCTCTGGAAACACCATATATTTT. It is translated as CAISVRQAFSGNTIYF.

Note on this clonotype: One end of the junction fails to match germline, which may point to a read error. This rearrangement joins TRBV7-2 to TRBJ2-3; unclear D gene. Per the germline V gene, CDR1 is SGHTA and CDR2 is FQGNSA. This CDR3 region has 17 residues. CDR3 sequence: CAGSLKTFLTSTDTQYF. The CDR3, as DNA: TGTGCCGGCAGCTTAAAGACATTTCTAACTAGCACAGATACGCAGTATTTT.

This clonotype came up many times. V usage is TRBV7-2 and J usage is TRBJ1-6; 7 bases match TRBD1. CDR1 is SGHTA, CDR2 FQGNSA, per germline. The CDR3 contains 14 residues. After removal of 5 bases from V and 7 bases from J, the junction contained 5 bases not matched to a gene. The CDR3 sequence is CASSPRQGNSPLHF. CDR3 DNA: TGTGCCAGCAGCCCAAGACAGGGAAATTCACCCCTCCACTTT.

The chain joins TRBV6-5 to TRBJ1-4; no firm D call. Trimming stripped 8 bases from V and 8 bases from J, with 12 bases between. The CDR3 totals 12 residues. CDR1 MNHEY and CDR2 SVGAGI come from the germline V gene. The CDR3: CASGQGGEKLFF. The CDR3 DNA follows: TGTGCCAGCGGGCAAGGCGGGGAAAAACTGTTTTTT.

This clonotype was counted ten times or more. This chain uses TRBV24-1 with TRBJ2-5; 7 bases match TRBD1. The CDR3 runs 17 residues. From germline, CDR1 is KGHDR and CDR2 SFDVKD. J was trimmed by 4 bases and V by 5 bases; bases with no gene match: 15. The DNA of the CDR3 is TGTGCCACCAGTGTCCACAGGGGCGAAGTGTTAGGAGAGACCCAGTACTTC. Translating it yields CATSVHRGEVLGETQYF.

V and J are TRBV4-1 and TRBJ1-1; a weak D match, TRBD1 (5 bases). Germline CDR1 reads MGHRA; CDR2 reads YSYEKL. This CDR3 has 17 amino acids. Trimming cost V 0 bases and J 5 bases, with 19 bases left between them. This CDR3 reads CASSQDRTPWVGTEAFF. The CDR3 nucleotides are TGCGCCAGCAGCCAAGATAGGACACCTTGGGTGGGGACTGAAGCTTTCTTT.

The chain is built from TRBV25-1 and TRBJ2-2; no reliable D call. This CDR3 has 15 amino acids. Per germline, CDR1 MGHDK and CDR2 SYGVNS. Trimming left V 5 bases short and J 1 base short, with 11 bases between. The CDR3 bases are TGTGCCAGCAGTTACTTGGAGCGGAACACCGGGGAGCTGTTTTTT. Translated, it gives CASSYLERNTGELFF.

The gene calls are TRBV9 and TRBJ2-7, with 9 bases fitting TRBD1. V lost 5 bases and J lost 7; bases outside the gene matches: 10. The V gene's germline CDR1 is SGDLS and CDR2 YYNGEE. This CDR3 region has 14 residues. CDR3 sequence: CASSPPGQGREQYF. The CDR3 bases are TGTGCCAGCAGTCCTCCGGGACAGGGTCGGGAGCAGTACTTC.

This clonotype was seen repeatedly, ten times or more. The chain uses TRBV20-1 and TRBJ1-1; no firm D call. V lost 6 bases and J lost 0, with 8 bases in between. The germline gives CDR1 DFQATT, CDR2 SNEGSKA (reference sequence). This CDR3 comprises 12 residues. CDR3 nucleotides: TGCAGTGCCCCCGGTTTGAACACTGAAGCTTTCTTT. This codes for CSAPGLNTEAFF.

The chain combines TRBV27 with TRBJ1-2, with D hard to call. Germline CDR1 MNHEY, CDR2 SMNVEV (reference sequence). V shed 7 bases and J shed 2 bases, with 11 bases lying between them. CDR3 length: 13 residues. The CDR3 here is CASKNGLNYGYTF. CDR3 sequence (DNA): TGTGCCAGCAAAAACGGGCTAAACTATGGCTACACCTTC.

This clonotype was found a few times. The DNA for the CDR3 is TGCGCCAGCAGCCCTGGGACAGCCTCTGGGGCCAACGTCCTGACTTTC. Protein product: CASSPGTASGANVLTF. The chain has TRBV4-3 and TRBJ2-6; 7 nucleotides match TRBD1. Trimming at V came to 4 bases and at J to 0 bases, leaving 3 bases not matched to a gene. Germline lookup yields CDR1 LGHNA and CDR2 YSLEER. The length of the CDR3 is 16 residues.

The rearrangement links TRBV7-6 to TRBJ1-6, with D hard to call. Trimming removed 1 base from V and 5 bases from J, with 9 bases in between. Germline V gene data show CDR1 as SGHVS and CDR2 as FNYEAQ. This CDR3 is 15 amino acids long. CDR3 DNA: TGTGCCAGCAGCTTAGAGTTCGGGGATAATTCACCCCTCCACTTT. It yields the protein CASSLEFGDNSPLHF.

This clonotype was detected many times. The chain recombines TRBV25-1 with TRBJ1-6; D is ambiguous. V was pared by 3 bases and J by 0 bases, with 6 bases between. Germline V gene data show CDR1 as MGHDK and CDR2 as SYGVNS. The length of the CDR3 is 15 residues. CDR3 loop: CASSEGSSYNSPLHF. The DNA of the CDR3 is TGTGCCAGCAGTGAGGGGAGCTCCTATAATTCACCCCTCCACTTT.

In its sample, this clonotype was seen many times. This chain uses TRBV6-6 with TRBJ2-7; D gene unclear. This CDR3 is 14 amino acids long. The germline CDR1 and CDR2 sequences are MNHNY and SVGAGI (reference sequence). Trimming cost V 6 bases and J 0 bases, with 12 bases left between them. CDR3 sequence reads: CASSRQALSYEQYF. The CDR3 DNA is TGTGCCAGCAGCCGGCAGGCCCTCTCCTACGAGCAGTACTTC.

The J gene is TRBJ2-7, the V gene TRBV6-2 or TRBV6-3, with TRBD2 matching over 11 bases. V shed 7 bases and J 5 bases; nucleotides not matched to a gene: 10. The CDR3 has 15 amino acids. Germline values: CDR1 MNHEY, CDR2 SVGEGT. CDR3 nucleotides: TGTGCCAGCAACCGGAGGGGACTAGCGGTGAACGAGCAGTACTTC. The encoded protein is CASNRRGLAVNEQYF.

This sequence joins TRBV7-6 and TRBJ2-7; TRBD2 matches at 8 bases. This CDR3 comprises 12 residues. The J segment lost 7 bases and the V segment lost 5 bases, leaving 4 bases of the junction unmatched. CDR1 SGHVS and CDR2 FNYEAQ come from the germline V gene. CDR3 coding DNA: TGTGCCAGCAGCACCGGGACTAGGGAGCAGTACTTC. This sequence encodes CASSTGTREQYF.

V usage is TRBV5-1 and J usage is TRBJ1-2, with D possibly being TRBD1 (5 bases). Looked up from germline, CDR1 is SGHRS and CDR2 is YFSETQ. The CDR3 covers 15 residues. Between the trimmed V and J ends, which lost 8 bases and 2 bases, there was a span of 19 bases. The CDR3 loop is CARSPRGTINYGYTF. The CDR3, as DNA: TGCGCCAGAAGCCCTCGGGGGACTATAAACTATGGCTACACCTTC.

This CDR3 is CASNGADYEQYF. Here the CDR3 DNA reads TGTGCCAGCAACGGCGCGGATTACGAGCAGTACTTC. The chain recombines TRBV28 with TRBJ2-7; unclear D gene. The CDR3 is 12 residues long. Germline assignment: CDR1 MDHEN and CDR2 SYDVKM. V dropped 7 bases and J dropped 4 bases, with 11 bases sitting between them. The full variable domain, its missing parts supplied by reference TRBV28 and TRBJ2-7, is DVKVTQSSRYLVKRTGEKVFLECVQDMDHENMFWYRQDPGLGLRLIYFSYDVKMKEKGDIPEGYSVSREKKERFSLILESASTNQTSMYLCASNGADYEQYFGPGTRLTVT.

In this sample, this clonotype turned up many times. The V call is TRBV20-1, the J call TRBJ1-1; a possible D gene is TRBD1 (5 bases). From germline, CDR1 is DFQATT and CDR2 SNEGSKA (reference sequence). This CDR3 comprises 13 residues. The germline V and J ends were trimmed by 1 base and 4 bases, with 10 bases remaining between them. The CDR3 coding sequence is TGCAGTGCTAGAGGGAGGGGTGGCACTGAAGCTTTCTTT. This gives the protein CSARGRGGTEAFF.

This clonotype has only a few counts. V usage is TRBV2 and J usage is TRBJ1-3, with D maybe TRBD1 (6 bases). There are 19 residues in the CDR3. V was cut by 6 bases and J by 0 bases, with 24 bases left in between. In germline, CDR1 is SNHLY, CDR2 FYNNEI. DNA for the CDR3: TGTGCCAGCAGCCGGACAAACTTCGGACAGCCCGTCTCTGGAAACACCATATATTTT. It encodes CASSRTNFGQPVSGNTIYF.